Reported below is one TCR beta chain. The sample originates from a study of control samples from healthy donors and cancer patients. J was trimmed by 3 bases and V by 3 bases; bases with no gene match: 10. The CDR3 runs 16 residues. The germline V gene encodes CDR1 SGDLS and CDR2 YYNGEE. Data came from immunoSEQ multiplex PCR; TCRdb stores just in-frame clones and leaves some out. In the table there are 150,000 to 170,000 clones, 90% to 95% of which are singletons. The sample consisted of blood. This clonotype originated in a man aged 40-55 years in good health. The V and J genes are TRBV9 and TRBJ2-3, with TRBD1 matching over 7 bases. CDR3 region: CASSASTDRSTDTQYF. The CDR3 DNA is TGTGCCAGCAGCGCTTCAACGGACAGGTCGACAGATACGCAGTATTTT.